The rows below give T cell receptor beta chains drawn from one sample of a study of cytomegalovirus exposure and HLA in healthy donors. The method was immunoSEQ multiplex PCR; TCRdb's version includes in-frame clones alone and lacks a portion of them. The data hold 95,000 to 150,000 clones, with 75% to 85% observed a single time. Sequencing was performed on PBMCs. Receptors were obtained from a woman aged 50 to 60 in good health and CMV-seropositive. CDR3s include the opening cysteine and the closing phenylalanine or tryptophan. Each record gives: D gene, CDR3 length, J gene, clone size, V gene, CDR3 protein, CDR3 DNA. D genes are given only for firm matches. Size values are once, few and many counts, or a class for expanded clones, and some rows have none.

>.|11|TRBJ2-7|.|TRBV2
CASRASPEQYF
TGTGCCAGCAGGGCCTCTCCCGAGCAGTACTTC
>TRBD1|16|TRBJ2-7|many|TRBV4-2
CASSQDKPDRAYEQYF
TGTGCCAGCAGCCAAGATAAGCCGGACAGGGCCTACGAGCAGTACTTC
>.|15|TRBJ1-4|.|TRBV7-2
CASSLSYTTNEKLFF
TGTGCCAGCAGCTTATCGTACACAACTAATGAAAAACTGTTTTTT
>.|14|TRBJ1-4|.|TRBV5-3
CARSSGARNEKLFF
TGTGCCAGAAGCAGCGGGGCCCGAAATGAAAAACTGTTTTTT
>.|15|TRBJ2-3|.|TRBV5-1
CASSFPTDNTDTQYF
TGCGCCAGCAGCTTCCCGACAGATAACACAGATACGCAGTATTTT
>TRBD1|15|TRBJ1-4|.|TRBV6-5
CASRNRGQSNEKLFF
TGTGCCAGCAGAAACAGGGGACAGAGTAATGAAAAACTGTTTTTT
>TRBD1|15|TRBJ2-3|.|TRBV7-2
CASSANTGGRDTQYF
TGTGCCAGCAGCGCTAATACAGGGGGCAGGGATACGCAGTATTTT
>TRBD1|15|TRBJ1-3|.|TRBV9
CASSARTGTGNTIYF
TGTGCCAGCAGTGCTAGGACAGGGACGGGAAACACCATATATTTT
>TRBD1|16|TRBJ1-5|.|TRBV30
CAWSETGTGGNQPQHF
TGTGCCTGGAGTGAAACCGGGACAGGGGGCAATCAGCCCCAGCATTTT
>TRBD2|18|TRBJ2-5|.|TRBV5-1
CASSTGTSGRAIPETQYF
TGCGCCAGCAGCACGGGGACTAGCGGGAGGGCCATCCCAGAGACCCAGTACTTC
>TRBD2|17|TRBJ2-1|.|TRBV5-1
CASSWERERGVNNEQFF
TGCGCCAGCAGCTGGGAAAGGGAGCGGGGGGTGAACAATGAGCAGTTCTTC
>.|15|TRBJ1-6|once|TRBV5-6
CASSLAGSNNSPLHF
TGTGCCAGCAGCTTGGCAGGCAGTAATAATTCACCCCTCCACTTT
>.|14|TRBJ2-3|.|TRBV10-3
CAISESKRTDTQYF
TGTGCCATCAGTGAGTCGAAGCGAACAGATACGCAGTATTTT
>TRBD1|13|TRBJ1-3|.|TRBV5-1
CASSPDRGNTIYF
TGCGCCAGCAGCCCGGACAGGGGAAACACCATATATTTT
>TRBD2|17|TRBJ2-7|.|TRBV13
CASSRRPVLAEPYEQYF
TGTGCCAGCAGCCGACGCCCTGTGCTAGCGGAACCCTACGAGCAGTACTTC
>TRBD1|14|TRBJ2-7|.|TRBV30
CASDRGLRSYEQYF
TGTGCCTCGGACAGGGGTTTAAGGTCCTACGAGCAGTACTTC
>TRBD2|16|TRBJ2-1|.|TRBV7-2
CASSLALFSGGNEQFF
TGTGCCAGCAGCTTAGCGCTTTTTAGCGGGGGAAATGAGCAGTTCTTC
>TRBD1|16|TRBJ2-1|.|TRBV27
CASTKTSWDRGNEQFF
TGTGCCAGCACCAAAACAAGTTGGGACAGGGGCAATGAGCAGTTCTTC
>TRBD1|16|TRBJ1-2|few|TRBV7-9
CSSSHTGGRGNYGYTF
TGTTCCAGCAGTCATACAGGGGGAAGGGGTAACTATGGCTACACCTTC
>.|16|TRBJ2-3|.|TRBV9
CASSPLGRHGTDTQYF
TGTGCCAGCAGCCCCCTAGGGAGGCACGGCACAGATACGCAGTATTTT
>.|13|TRBJ2-4|once|TRBV19
CASRQTEGGDQYF
TGTGCCAGCCGACAGACGGAGGGTGGGGATCAGTACTTC
>.|15|TRBJ1-2|.|TRBV5-1
CASSSLQGLNYGYTF
TGCGCCAGCAGCTCTTTGCAGGGGCTCAACTATGGCTACACCTTC
>.|13|TRBJ1-2|.|TRBV27
CASSLGGYGGYTF
TGTGCCAGCAGTTTGGGGGGATACGGTGGCTACACCTTC
>.|17|TRBJ1-3|.|TRBV4-3
CASSQDRQVTSGNTIYF
TGCGCCAGCAGCCAAGACCGACAGGTGACATCTGGAAACACCATATATTTT
>.|14|TRBJ1-1|.|TRBV7-6
CASSAGQSHTEAFF
TGTGCCAGCAGCGCTGGTCAGTCCCACACTGAAGCTTTCTTT
>.|13|TRBJ1-2|.|TRBV6-6
CASSYTGNYGYTF
TGTGCCAGCAGTTATACAGGCAACTATGGCTACACCTTC
>.|13|TRBJ2-1|.|TRBV2
CASSSRFYNEQFF
TGTGCCAGCAGTTCCAGGTTCTACAATGAGCAGTTCTTC
>.|17|TRBJ1-1|once|TRBV5-6
CASSRQSYNPMNTEAFF
TGTGCCAGCAGCCGCCAATCATACAACCCCATGAACACTGAAGCTTTCTTT
>.|18|TRBJ1-5|.|TRBV21-1
CASSKRAFSAYSNQPQHF
TGTGCCAGCAGCAAACGCGCATTTTCCGCGTATAGCAATCAGCCCCAGCATTTT
>.|21|TRBJ1-5|.|TRBV27
CASSLKRIREPKPYSNQPQHF
TGTGCCAGCAGTTTAAAAAGAATAAGAGAACCTAAACCTTATAGCAATCAGCCCCAGCATTTT
>.|15|TRBJ2-3|.|TRBV6-1
CASSDRQTSTDTQYF
TGTGCCAGCAGTGATAGACAGACTTCCACAGATACGCAGTATTTT
>.|16|TRBJ2-1|.|TRBV9
CASSVGTPRSYNEQFF
TGTGCCAGCAGCGTAGGGACTCCGCGATCATACAATGAGCAGTTCTTC
>TRBD1|14|TRBJ1-2|few|TRBV9
CASSVQGAAYGYTF
TGTGCCAGCAGCGTTCAGGGGGCCGCCTATGGCTACACCTTC
>TRBD1|15|TRBJ2-5|.|TRBV6-6
CASIFGQGRQETQYF
TGTGCCAGCATTTTTGGACAGGGGAGGCAAGAGACCCAGTACTTC
>TRBD1|14|TRBJ2-3|.|TRBV7-9
CASMVAGGTDTQYF
TGTGCCAGCATGGTGGCAGGGGGAACAGATACGCAGTATTTT
>.|15|TRBJ1-3|.|TRBV11-3
CASSSGSNSGNTIYF
TGTGCCAGCAGCTCAGGGTCCAACTCTGGAAACACCATATATTTT
>.|11|TRBJ2-1|.|TRBV5-4
CASSQRNEQFF
TGTGCCAGCAGCCAGAGGAATGAGCAGTTCTTC
>.|17|TRBJ2-3|.|TRBV5-6
CASSPRGWGTSTDTQYF
TGTGCCAGCAGCCCTCGCGGGTGGGGGACTAGCACAGATACGCAGTATTTT
>.|13|TRBJ1-3|.|TRBV27
CASSPLSRNTIYF
TGTGCCAGCAGTCCCCTATCGAGAAACACCATATATTTT
>.|16|TRBJ1-1|.|TRBV7-8
CASINWRANGNTEAFF
TGTGCCAGTATCAACTGGCGGGCGAATGGGAACACTGAAGCTTTCTTT
>TRBD2|15|TRBJ2-1|.|TRBV9
CASSVGLAGGNEQFF
TGTGCCAGCAGCGTAGGACTAGCGGGGGGCAATGAGCAGTTCTTC
>.|17|TRBJ1-1|few|TRBV7-2
CASSLRGGGGIMTEAFF
TGTGCCAGCAGCCTCAGGGGTGGGGGAGGGATAATGACTGAAGCTTTCTTT
>TRBD1|14|TRBJ2-3|.|TRBV5-4
CASRRDRGTDTQYF
TGTGCCAGCAGACGGGACAGGGGAACAGATACGCAGTATTTT
>.|13|TRBJ2-1|.|TRBV7-2
CASSVGGWNEQFF
TGTGCCAGCAGTGTCGGGGGTTGGAATGAGCAGTTCTTC
>TRBD2|14|TRBJ2-5|few|TRBV6-5
CASRSGRAYETQYF
TGTGCCAGTCGTAGCGGGAGGGCCTACGAGACCCAGTACTTC
>TRBD1|13|TRBJ2-3|.|TRBV7-3
CASSWGQGDTQYF
TGTGCCAGCAGCTGGGGACAGGGGGATACGCAGTATTTT